This TCR beta chain was captured by sequencing in a study of shared clonotypes between healthy human individuals (dated by TCRdb to about 2020). Regarding the study in general: The cohort comprised a couple of women and a few men aged 18 to 49 years. Between about 0.9 and 9 billion PBMCs per donor were obtained by leukapheresis. To estimate repertoire size and how much clonotypes are shared between individuals, the study performed deep sequencing of blood TCR repertoires from 4 to 6 healthy adults. To increase sequencing depth and limit assay-specific biases, TCR repertoire library preparation and sequencing were carried out by different laboratories using diverse techniques. Per donor, three plates each were used for CD4 naive and CD4 memory, two for CD8 naive, and one for CD8 memory. On the study overall, not on this receptor specifically: Rarefaction of sorted-subset datasets indicated incomplete sequencing despite the large sequencing depth. Clonotypes shared by all four sorted-subset donors showed higher generation probabilities than non-shared clonotypes. Sampling was restricted to blood, and TCR repertoires in tissues likely differ from the TCR repertoires found in blood. Based on pairwise subsampling, the degree of clonotype sharing among donors was expected to be affected by sequencing depth. Larger estimated clonotype richness was generally found for naive subsets than for memory subsets. Sharing across several donors was observed for around 5% of naive CD4, under 4% of naive CD8, about 2.5% of memory CD4, and roughly 0.43% of memory CD8 clonotypes. Because the study included only a small number of donors, the genetic and exposure-history diversity represented was limited.

Donors were healthy HIV-negative adults with no recently reported acute infections or vaccinations. All donors were Caucasian adults living in Nashville, Tennessee, USA. Magnetic negative selection was used to enrich CD4+ T cells, after which naive cells were positively selected on CD45RA and the negative fraction became the memory subset. Blood was collected by leukapheresis, and PBMCs were isolated by Ficoll-Histopaque density gradient centrifugation and then cryopreserved in liquid nitrogen vapor phase. Purity and quantity of every magnetically sorted T cell population were checked by analytical flow cytometry. From each sorted fraction, genomic DNA was isolated and quantified by UV absorbance on a Nanodrop 2000c. TCR CDR3 regions were amplified from genomic DNA by multiplex PCR using the deep immunoSEQ assay. Extracted genomic DNA from each cell subset was spread evenly across all wells of several immunoSEQ 96-well plates, with each plate serving as a replicate. Each replicate PCR for sorted subsets received around 200 ng genomic DNA, equal to tens of thousands of T cell genomes. Purified libraries were measured with a Qubit 3.0 fluorometer, size-checked on a Bioanalyzer 2100, and measured again with the KAPA Library Quantification kit. Every immunoSEQ 96-well plate was sequenced on a separate single-read 150-cycle Illumina NextSeq 550 flow cell. In the original analysis: Because the immunoSEQ output held only junctional sequences and lacked quality scores, the filtering could not match the filtering applied to full-length reads. To assign V/J genes and CDR3, sequences were annotated against IMGT germline references using PyIR, a Python wrapper for IgBLAST v1.9. Reads were removed for weak V/J assignments (E-value above 1e-6), missing CDR3, stop codons, out-of-frame junctions, or ambiguous translated residues. V3J clonotypes were defined as sequences sharing an identical inferred V gene, J gene, and CDR3 amino acid sequence. To compute the percentage overlap between repertoires, the number of shared unique clonotypes was divided by the size of the smaller repertoire. RTK rarefaction, the Chao1 estimator, and Recon v2.1 estimates of unobserved clonotypes were used to assess repertoire richness. OLGA was used to compute generation probabilities for all TCRbeta clonotypes that the gDNA method yielded from several donors. TCRdb re-hosts the immuneACCESS table, in-frame sequences only. Its copies lack some clones; in the studies checked, an unresolved V gene accounts for under half of them, and the cause for the rest is not known. V and J calls and clone size are copied from that table; D and trimming were computed from the DNA. Recorded for this sample are about 2 million clones; approximately 95% of them occurred a single time. Together, the top ten hold around 0.13% of the sample.

With respect to this clone: What this receptor recognizes is not known. No base quality values were provided; no much bigger clone lies one nucleotide off.

V was cut back by 3 bases and J by 4 bases, leaving a gap of 6 bases between them. The CDR3 spans 12 residues, from the cysteine through the phenylalanine. The read is trimmed to its CDR3 DNA, 36 bases read in frame from base 1. CDR1 is given as KGHSH and CDR2 as LQKENI, both from the germline V gene. The chain employs TRBV18 and TRBJ1-1, with the D gene call left open. The source of this sequence is a man aged 18 to 29 in good health. The sample comprised naive CD4+ T cells sorted from blood. The sample's cell subset or site label is to be understood as: CD45RA+ positively selected. The encoded CDR3 is CASSPGPTEAFF. The nucleotide sequence reads as follows: TGTGCCAGCTCACCCGGACCCACTGAAGCTTTCTTT.